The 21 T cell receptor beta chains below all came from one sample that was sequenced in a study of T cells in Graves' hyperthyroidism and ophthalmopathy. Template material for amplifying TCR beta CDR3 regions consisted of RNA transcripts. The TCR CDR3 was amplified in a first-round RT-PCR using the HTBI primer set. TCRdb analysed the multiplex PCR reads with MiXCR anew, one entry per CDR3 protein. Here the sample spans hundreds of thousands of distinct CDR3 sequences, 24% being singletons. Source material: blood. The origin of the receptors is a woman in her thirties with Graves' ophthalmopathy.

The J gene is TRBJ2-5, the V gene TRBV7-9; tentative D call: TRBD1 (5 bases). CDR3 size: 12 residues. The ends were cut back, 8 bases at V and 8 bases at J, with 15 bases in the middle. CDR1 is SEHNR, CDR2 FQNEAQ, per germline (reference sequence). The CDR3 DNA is TGTGCCAGCCAAGGGGCGAGTGGAACCCAGTACTTC. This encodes CASQGASGTQYF.

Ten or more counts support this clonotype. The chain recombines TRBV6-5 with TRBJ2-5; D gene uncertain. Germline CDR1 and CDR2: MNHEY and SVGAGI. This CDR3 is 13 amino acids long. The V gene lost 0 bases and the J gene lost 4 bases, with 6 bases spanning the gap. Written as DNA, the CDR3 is TGTGCCAGCAGTTACTCGATGAGAGAGACCCAGTACTTC. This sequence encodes CASSYSMRETQYF.

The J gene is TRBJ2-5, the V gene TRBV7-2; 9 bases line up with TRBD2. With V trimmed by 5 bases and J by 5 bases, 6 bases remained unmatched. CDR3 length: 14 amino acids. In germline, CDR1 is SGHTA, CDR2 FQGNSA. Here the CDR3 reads CASSPGLAWETQYF. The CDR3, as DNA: TGTGCCAGCAGCCCCGGACTAGCGTGGGAGACCCAGTACTTC.

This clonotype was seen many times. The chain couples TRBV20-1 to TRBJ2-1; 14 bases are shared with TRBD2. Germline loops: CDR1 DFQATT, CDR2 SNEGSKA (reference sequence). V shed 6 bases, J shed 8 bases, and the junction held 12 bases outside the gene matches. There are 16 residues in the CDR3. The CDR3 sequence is CSARPTSGGEGHEQFF. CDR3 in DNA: TGCAGTGCAAGGCCGACTAGCGGGGGGGAGGGGCATGAGCAGTTCTTC.

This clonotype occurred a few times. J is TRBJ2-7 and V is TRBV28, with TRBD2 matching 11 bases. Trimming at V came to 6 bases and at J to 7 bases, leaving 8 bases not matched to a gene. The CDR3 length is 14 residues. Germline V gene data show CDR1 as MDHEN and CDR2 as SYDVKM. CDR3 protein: CASRGSGRAGEQYF. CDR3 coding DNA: TGTGCCAGCAGAGGTAGCGGGAGGGCGGGAGAGCAGTACTTC.

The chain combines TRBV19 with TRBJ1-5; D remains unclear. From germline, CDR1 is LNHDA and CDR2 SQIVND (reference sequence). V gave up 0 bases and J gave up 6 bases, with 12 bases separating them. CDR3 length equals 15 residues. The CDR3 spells CASSIDITKGQPQHF. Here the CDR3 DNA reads TGTGCCAGTAGTATAGATATAACCAAAGGTCAGCCCCAGCATTTT.

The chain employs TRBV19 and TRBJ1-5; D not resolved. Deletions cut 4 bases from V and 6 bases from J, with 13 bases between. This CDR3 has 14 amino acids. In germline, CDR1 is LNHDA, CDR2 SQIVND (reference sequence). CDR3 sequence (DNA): TGTGCCAGTAGTACCCCGATGGGCCGTCAGCCCCAGCATTTT. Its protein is CASSTPMGRQPQHF.

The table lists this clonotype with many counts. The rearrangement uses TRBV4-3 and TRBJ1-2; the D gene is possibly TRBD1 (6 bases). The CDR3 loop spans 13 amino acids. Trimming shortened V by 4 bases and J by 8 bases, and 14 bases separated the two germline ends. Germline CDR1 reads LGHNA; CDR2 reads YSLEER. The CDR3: CASSPSGGGGYTF. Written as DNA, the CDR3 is TGCGCCAGCAGCCCCTCGGGAGGGGGAGGCTACACCTTC.

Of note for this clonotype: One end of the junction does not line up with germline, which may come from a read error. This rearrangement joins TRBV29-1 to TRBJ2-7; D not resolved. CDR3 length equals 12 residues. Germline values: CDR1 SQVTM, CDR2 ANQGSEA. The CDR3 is CSAESNSYEQYF. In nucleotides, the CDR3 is TGCAGCGCTGAATCCAACTCCTACGAGCAGTACTTC.

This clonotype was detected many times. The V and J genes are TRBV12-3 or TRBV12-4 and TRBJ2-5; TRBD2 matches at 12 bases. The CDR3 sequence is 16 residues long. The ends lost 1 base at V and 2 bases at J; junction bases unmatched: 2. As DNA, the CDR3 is TGTGCCAGCAGTTTAGGACTAGCGGGAGCACAAGAGACCCAGTACTTC. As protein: CASSLGLAGAQETQYF.

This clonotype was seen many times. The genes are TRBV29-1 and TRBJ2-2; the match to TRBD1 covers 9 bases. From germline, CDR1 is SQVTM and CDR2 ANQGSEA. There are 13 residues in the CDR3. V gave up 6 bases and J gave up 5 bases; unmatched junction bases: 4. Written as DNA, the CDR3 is TGCAGCGTACAGGGGGCGCAGACCGGGGAGCTGTTTTTT. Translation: CSVQGAQTGELFF.

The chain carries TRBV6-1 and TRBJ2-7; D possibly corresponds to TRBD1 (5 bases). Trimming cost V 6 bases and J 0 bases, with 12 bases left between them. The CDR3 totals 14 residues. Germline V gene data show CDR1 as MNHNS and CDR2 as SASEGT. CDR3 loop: CASSSQGRSYEQYF. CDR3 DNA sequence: TGTGCCAGCAGCTCCCAGGGTCGCTCCTACGAGCAGTACTTC.

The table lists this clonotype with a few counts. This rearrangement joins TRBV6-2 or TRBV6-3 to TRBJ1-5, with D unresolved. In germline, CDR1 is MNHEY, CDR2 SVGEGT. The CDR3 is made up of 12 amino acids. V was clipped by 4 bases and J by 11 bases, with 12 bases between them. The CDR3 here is CASSLGLKAQHF. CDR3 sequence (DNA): TGTGCCAGCAGTTTGGGTCTGAAGGCCCAGCATTTT.

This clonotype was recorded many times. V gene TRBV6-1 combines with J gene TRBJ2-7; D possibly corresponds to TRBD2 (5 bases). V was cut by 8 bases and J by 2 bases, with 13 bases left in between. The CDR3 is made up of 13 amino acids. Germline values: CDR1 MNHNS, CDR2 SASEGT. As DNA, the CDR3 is TGTGCCAGCCGGCCGGGGAGCCCCTACGAGCAGTACTTC. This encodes CASRPGSPYEQYF.

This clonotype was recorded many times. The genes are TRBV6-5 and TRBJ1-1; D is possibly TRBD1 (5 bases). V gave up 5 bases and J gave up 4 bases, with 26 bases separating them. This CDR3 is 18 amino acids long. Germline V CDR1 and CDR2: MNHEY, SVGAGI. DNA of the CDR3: TGTGCCAGCAGTATGGACGTTATGGGGGATTGGGCGTTCACTGAAGCTTTCTTT. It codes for CASSMDVMGDWAFTEAFF.

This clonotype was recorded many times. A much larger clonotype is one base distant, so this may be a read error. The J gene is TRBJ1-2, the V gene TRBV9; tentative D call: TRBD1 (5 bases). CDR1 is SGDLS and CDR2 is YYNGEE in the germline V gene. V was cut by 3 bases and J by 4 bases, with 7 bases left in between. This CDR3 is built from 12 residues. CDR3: CASSGTPYGYTF. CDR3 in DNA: TGTGCCAGCAGCGGGACACCCTATGGCTACACCTTC. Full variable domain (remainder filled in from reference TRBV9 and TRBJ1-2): DSGVTQTPKHLITATGQRVTLRCSPRSGDLSVYWYQQSLDQGLQFLIQYYNGEERAKGNILERFSAQQFPDLHSELNLSSLELGDSALYFCASSGTPYGYTFGSGTRLTVV.

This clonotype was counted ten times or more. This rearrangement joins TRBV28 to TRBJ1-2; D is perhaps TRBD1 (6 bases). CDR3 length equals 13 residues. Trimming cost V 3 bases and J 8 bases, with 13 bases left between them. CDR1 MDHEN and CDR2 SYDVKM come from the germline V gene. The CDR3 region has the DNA TGTGCCAGCAGTTTTGGCAGGGGAGCCGGCTACACCTTC. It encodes CASSFGRGAGYTF.

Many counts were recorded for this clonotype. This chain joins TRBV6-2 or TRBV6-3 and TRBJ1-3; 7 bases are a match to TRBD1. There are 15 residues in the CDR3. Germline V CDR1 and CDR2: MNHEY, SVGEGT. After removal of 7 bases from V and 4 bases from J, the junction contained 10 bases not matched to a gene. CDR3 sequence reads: CASTPQQGLGNTIYF. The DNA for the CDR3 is TGTGCCAGCACCCCTCAACAGGGGCTCGGAAACACCATATATTTT.

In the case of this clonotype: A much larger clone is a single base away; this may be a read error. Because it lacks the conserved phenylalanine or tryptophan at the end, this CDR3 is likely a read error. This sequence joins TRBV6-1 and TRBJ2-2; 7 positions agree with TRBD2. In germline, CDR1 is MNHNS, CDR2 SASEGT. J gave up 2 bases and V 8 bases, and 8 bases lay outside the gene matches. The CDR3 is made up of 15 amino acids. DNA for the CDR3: TGTGCCAGCCAGGCTAGCGGAAGAAACACCGGGGAGCTGTTTTTG. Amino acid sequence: CASQASGRNTGELFL.

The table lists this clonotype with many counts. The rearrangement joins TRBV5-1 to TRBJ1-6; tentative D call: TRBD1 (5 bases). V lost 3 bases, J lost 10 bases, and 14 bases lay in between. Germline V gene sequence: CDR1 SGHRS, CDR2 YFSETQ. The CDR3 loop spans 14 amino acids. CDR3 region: CASSSGQVESPLHF. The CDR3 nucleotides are TGCGCCAGCAGCTCCGGACAAGTGGAATCACCCCTCCACTTT.

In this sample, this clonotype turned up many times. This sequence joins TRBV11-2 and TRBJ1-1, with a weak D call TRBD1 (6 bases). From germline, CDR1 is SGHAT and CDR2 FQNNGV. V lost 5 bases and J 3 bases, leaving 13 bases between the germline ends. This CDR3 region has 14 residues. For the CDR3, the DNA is TGTGCCAGCAGCCAACCGCACAGGGACACTGAAGCTTTCTTT. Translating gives CASSQPHRDTEAFF.